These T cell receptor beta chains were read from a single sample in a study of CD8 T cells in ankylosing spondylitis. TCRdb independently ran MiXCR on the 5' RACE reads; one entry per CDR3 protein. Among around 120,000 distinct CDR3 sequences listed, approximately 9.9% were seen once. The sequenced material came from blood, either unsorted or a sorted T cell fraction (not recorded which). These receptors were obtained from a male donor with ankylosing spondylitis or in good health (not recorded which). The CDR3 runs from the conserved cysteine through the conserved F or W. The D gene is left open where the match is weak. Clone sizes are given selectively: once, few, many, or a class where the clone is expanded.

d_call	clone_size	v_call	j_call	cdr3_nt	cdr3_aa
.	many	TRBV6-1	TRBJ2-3	TGTGCCACCCGCCTGGCGGATCGAGGGGCCACAGATACGCAGTATTTT	CATRLADRGATDTQYF
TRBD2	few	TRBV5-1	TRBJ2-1	TGCGCCAGCAGCCCCGGGACTAGCAAGGGGGAGCAGTTCTTC	CASSPGTSKGEQFF
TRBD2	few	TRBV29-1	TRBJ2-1	TGCAGCGTTGTAGGGACTAGCGGGAGCGGCTCCTACAATGAGCAGTTCTTC	CSVVGTSGSGSYNEQFF
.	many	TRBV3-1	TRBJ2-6	TGTGCCAGCACCAAAGTAGGTGGGGCCAACGTCCTGACTTTC	CASTKVGGANVLTF
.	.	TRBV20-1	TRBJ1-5	TGCAGTGCTAGAGATCGGCAGGGTGACGACAATCAGCCCCAGCATTTT	CSARDRQGDDNQPQHF
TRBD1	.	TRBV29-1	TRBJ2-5	TGCAGCGTTTTAAGGGGGCGCGAGGAGACCCAGTACTTC	CSVLRGREETQYF
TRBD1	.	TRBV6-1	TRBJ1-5	TGTGCCACTTCCCTACTCCCACAGGGGGTAGGACAGCCCCAGCATTTT	CATSLLPQGVGQPQHF
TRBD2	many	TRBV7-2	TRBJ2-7	TGTGCCAGCAGCTTAATAGCGGGAGGAAGCAGCGAGCAGTACTTC	CASSLIAGGSSEQYF
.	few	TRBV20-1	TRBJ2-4	TGCAGTGGAGAGGGCGCTACCCCAAACATTCAGTACTTC	CSGEGATPNIQYF
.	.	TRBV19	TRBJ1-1	TGTGCCAGTAAACCCTTTAATCTGAACACTGAAGCTTTCTTT	CASKPFNLNTEAFF
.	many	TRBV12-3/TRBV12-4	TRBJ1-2	TGTGCCAGCAGTTTAGGACAGATCATCTATGGCTACACCTTC	CASSLGQIIYGYTF
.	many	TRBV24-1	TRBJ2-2	TGTGCCACCAGTGTAAGACAGCTTACCAACACCGGGGAGCTGTTTTTT	CATSVRQLTNTGELFF
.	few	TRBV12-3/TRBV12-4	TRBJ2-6	TGTGCCAGCAGTCCTTACGGATCCTCTGGGGCCAACGTCCTGACTTTC	CASSPYGSSGANVLTF
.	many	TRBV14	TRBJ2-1	TGTGCCAGCAGCCAAGATCGTCGCGGCTACAATGAGCAGTTCTTC	CASSQDRRGYNEQFF
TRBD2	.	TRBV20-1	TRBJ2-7	TGCAGTGCTAGAGCAAGTGCGGGGGGATCTGCTAGCGAGCAGTACTTC	CSARASAGGSASEQYF
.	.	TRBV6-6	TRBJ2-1	TGTGCCAGCAGTGTGTCATACCCCCTTGAGCAGTTCTTC	CASSVSYPLEQFF
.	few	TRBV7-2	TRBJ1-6	TGTGCCAGCAGCTTAGGTCCGGGAAAGGGCTATAATTCACCCCTCCACTTT	CASSLGPGKGYNSPLHF
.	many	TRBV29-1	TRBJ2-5	TGCAGCGCCGGCCCAGACCAAGAGACCCAGTACTTC	CSAGPDQETQYF
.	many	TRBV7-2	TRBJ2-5	TGTGCCAGCAGCCCACGACGACAGCAAGAGACCCAGTACTTC	CASSPRRQQETQYF
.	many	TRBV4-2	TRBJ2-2	TGTGCCAGCAGCCAAGATCGGGGGGAGCTGTTTTTT	CASSQDRGELFF
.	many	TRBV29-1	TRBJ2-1	TGCAGCGGTCAAGGAGGGACCTACAATGAGCAGTTCTTC	CSGQGGTYNEQFF
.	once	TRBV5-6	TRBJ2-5	TGTGCCAGCAGCTTGGCGGCCCGGCAGACCCAGTACTTC	CASSLAARQTQYF
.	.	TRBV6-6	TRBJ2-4	TGTGCCAGCAGTTACTCGCCAAACATTCAGTACTTC	CASSYSPNIQYF
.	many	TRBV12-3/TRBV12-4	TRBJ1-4	TGTGCCAGCAGTTTAAGGGGGGGGACTAATGAAAAACTGTTTTTT	CASSLRGGTNEKLFF
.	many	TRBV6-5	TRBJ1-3	TGTGCCAGCAGTTACGACCTAAGGTCTGGAAACACCATATATTTT	CASSYDLRSGNTIYF
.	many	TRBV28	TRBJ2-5	TGTGCCAGCAGTCCCCAGAGTAGCGGACTACAAGAGACCCAGTACTTC	CASSPQSSGLQETQYF
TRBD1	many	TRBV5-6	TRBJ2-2	TGTGCCAGCAGCTTGTTTCGAGGGACAGGGTCCGGGGAGCTGTTTTTT	CASSLFRGTGSGELFF
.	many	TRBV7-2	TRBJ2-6	TGTGCCAGCAGCACAGGGACTGGGGCCAACGTCCTGACTTTC	CASSTGTGANVLTF